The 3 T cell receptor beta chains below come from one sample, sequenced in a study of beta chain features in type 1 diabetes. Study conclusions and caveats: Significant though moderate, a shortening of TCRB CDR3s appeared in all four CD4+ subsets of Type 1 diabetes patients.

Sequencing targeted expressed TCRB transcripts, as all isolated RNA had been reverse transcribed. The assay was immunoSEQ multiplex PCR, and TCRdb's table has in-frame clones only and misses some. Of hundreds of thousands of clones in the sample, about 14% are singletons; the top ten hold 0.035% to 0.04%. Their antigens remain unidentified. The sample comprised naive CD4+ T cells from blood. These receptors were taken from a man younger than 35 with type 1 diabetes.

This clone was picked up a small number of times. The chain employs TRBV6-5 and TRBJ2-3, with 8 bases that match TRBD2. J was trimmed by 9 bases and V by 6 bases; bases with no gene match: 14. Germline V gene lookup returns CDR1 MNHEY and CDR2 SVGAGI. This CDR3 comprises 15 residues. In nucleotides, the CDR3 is TGTGCCAGCAGGCGCGTCTCAGCGGGAGTCGGGACGCAGTATTTT. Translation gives CASRRVSAGVGTQYF.

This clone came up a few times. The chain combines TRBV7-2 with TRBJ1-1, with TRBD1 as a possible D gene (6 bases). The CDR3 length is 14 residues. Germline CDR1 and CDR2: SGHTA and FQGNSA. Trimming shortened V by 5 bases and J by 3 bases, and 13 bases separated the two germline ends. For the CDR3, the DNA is TGTGCCAGCAGCCAGGTGGACAGCTACACTGAAGCTTTCTTT. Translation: CASSQVDSYTEAFF.

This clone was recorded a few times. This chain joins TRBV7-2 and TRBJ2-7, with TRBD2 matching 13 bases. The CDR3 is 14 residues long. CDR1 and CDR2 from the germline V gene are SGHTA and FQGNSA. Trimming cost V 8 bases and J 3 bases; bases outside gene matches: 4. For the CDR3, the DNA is TGTGCCAGCCTCTGGACTAGCGGGGGCTACGAGCAGTACTTC. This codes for CASLWTSGGYEQYF.